This record concerns one T cell receptor beta chain sequence. The target antigen is unknown. These data belong to a study of beta chain features in type 1 diabetes. Germline CDR1 and CDR2: SGHDT and YYEEEE. Trimming stripped 2 bases from V and 0 bases from J, with 14 bases between. CDR3 length: 16 amino acids. In total, each donor contributed a single heparinised blood draw that averaged about 100 mL. Based on CD45RO/CCR7/CD25/CD127/CD95/CD27, CD4+ regulatory, stem cell-like memory, naive and central memory cells were sorted. Study-wide results and caveats: For cells with high TCR expression, cDNA sequencing could yield over-representation. Patients' naive, central memory and regulatory TCRB repertoires appeared more alike than those of healthy donors. Moderately but significantly shorter TCRB CDR3s were found in Type 1 diabetes patients in all four CD4+ subsets.

The study reverse transcribed the entire isolated RNA, so it sequenced expressed TCRB transcripts. Repertoires were generated with immunoSEQ multiplex PCR, while TCRdb's copy carries only in-frame clones and drops some. The sample includes around 240,000 clones, under 20% of them seen just once. The sequencing sample was made of naive CD4+ T cells from blood. The TCR sequence derives from a man aged 25-45 years with type 1 diabetes. The V call is TRBV5-6, the J call TRBJ1-2; D uncertain. The CDR3 DNA reads as TGTGCCAGCAGCTTTGGCCGGACCGGAGCTAACTATGGCTACACCTTC. This gives the protein CASSFGRTGANYGYTF.